This T cell receptor (beta chain) is from a study of blood T cell repertoires in COVID-19. The wider study: The study drew acute and convalescent COVID-19 samples from the United States, Italy and Spain. PBMCs, B-cell-depleted T cells, or T cells provided the cDNA or gDNA that made up the material.

Clones were read by immunoSEQ multiplex PCR, and TCRdb kept only the in-frame ones, dropping some. The sample has 200,000 to 250,000 clones, 70% to 90% seen once. Germline loops: CDR1 MGHRA, CDR2 YSYEKL. The CDR3 runs to 19 residues. V trimming: 4 bases; J trimming: 1 base; junction bases outside the gene matches: 17. V gene TRBV4-1 combines with J gene TRBJ2-3; 7 bases match TRBD2. The sample comprised peripheral blood. This TCR derives from a man aged 45-60 years with acute or convalescent COVID-19. The CDR3 DNA sequence: TGCGCCAGCAGCCTTATGCACGCGGGAGACGGCCTGGGCACAGATACGCAGTATTTT. The encoded protein is CASSLMHAGDGLGTDTQYF.